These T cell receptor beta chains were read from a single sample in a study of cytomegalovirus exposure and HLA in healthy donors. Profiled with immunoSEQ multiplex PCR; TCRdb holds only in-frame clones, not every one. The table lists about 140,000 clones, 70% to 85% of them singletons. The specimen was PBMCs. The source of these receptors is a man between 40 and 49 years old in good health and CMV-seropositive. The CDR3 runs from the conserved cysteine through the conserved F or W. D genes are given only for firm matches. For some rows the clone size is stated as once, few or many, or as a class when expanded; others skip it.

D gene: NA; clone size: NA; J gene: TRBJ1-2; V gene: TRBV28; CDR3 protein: CASSSGQRNYGYTF; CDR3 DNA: TGTGCCAGCAGTTCCGGACAGCGGAACTATGGCTACACCTTC
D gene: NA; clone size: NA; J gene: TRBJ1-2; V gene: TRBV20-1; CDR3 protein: CSAGAGYTF; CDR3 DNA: TGCAGTGCGGGGGCTGGCTACACCTTC
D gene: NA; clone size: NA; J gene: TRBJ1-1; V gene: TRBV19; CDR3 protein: CASSSRPLGCEAFF; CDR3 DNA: TGTGCCAGTAGCTCCCGGCCACTAGGATGTGAAGCTTTCTTT
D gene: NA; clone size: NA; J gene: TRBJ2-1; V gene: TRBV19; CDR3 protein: CASSIDRVMDEQFF; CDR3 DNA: TGTGCCAGTAGTATAGATCGGGTCATGGATGAGCAGTTCTTC
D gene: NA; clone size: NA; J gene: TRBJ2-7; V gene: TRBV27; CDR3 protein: CASSFGSGSYEQYF; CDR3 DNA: TGTGCCAGCAGTTTTGGTAGCGGCTCCTACGAGCAGTACTTC
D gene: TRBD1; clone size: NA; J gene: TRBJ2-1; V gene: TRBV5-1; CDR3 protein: CASSLEGAGNEQFF; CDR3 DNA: TGCGCCAGCAGCTTGGAGGGGGCAGGCAATGAGCAGTTCTTC
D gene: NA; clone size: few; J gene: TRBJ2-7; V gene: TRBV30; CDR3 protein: CAWSQASGYEQYF; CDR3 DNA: TGTGCCTGGAGCCAGGCCTCCGGTTACGAGCAGTACTTC
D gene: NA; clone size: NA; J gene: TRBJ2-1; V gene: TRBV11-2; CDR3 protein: CASSPLGGGVDEQFF; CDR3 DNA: TGTGCCAGCAGCCCCCTCGGGGGAGGAGTTGATGAGCAGTTCTTC
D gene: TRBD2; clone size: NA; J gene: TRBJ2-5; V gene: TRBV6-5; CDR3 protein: CASSTRGLAVETQYF; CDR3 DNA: TGTGCCAGCAGTACCCGGGGACTAGCGGTGGAGACCCAGTACTTC
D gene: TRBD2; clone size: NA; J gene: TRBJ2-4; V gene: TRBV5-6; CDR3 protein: CASSLGQAGGPRNIQYF; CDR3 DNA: TGTGCCAGCAGCTTAGGGCAAGCGGGAGGGCCGAGGAACATTCAGTACTTC
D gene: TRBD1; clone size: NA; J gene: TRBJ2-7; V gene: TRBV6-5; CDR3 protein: CASSPGTGGREQYF; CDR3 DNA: TGTGCCAGCAGTCCCGGGACAGGGGGTCGGGAGCAGTACTTC
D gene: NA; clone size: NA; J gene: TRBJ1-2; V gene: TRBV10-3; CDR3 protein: CAISESNSRAGYTF; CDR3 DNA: TGTGCCATCAGTGAGTCGAACAGCCGTGCGGGCTACACCTTC
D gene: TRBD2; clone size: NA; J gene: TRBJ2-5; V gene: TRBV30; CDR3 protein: CAWSVGLAGDQETQYF; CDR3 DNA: TGTGCCTGGAGTGTCGGGTTAGCGGGGGATCAAGAGACCCAGTACTTC
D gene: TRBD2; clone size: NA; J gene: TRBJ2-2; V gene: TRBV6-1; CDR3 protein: CATTGGLGTGELFF; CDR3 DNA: TGTGCCACCACGGGGGGGTTGGGGACCGGGGAGCTGTTTTTT
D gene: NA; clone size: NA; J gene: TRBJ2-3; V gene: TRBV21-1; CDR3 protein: CASSNQTSQWTSGRAPSHF; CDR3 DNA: TGTGCCAGCAGCAACCAAACGTCCCAGTGGACTAGCGGGAGAGCCCCCTCGCACTTT
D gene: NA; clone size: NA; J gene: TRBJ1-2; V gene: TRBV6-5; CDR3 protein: CASSYSISPGGYTF; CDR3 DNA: TGTGCCAGCAGTTACTCGATTTCTCCGGGTGGCTACACCTTC